These 17 T cell receptor beta chains were all obtained from the same sample, sequenced in a study of T cell responses to AZD1222 COVID-19 vaccine. Sequenced by immunoSEQ multiplex PCR; TCRdb stores in-frame clones only, minus some. The top ten hold about 1.7% of the sample, which has some 200,000 clones, approximately 91% seen once. Sequenced here: peripheral blood, sampled 28 days after the second AZD1222 dose. Every receptor here comes from an adult who received the AZD1222 COVID-19 vaccine.

CDR3 sequence reads: CASRPSREIYGYTF. The CDR3 DNA reads TGTGCCAGCAGGCCCTCGCGGGAGATCTATGGCTACACCTTC. The chain links TRBV14 to TRBJ1-2; no clear D. Germline-derived CDR1 and CDR2 are SGHDN and FVKESK. V was cut by 6 bases and J by 4 bases, with 15 bases left in between. This CDR3 is built from 14 residues. The full variable domain, its missing parts supplied by reference TRBV14 and TRBJ1-2, is EAGVTQFPSHSVIEKGQTVTLRCDPISGHDNLYWYRRVMGKEIKFLLHFVKESKQDESGMPNNRFLAERTGGTYSTLKVQPAELEDSGVYFCASRPSREIYGYTFGSGTRLTVV.

The genes are TRBV18 and TRBJ2-2; no clear D. The V and J ends lost 2 bases and 1 base respectively, with 8 bases between them. Looked up from germline, CDR1 is KGHSH and CDR2 is LQKENI. CDR3 size: 15 residues. The DNA for the CDR3 is TGTGCCAGCTCACCAGGCACAATGAACACCGGGGAGCTGTTTTTT. Its translation: CASSPGTMNTGELFF.

A single count supports this clone. This chain uses TRBV7-8 with TRBJ1-2; D remains unclear. The CDR3 loop spans 15 amino acids. V gave up 0 bases and J gave up 8 bases, with 16 bases separating them. The germline V gene has CDR1 SGHVS and CDR2 FQNEAQ. The CDR3 bases are TGTGCCAGCAGCTTAGCGTTGGACCCGCTGGGGGGCTACACCTTC. Its translation is CASSLALDPLGGYTF.

CDR3: CASSEYSEAFF. As DNA, the CDR3 is TGTGCCAGCAGTGAATATTCGGAAGCTTTCTTT. The chain employs TRBV6-1 and TRBJ1-1; no clear D. The CDR3 loop spans 11 amino acids. Germline loops: CDR1 MNHNS, CDR2 SASEGT. Trimming left V 2 bases short and J 8 bases short, with 6 bases between.

V is TRBV7-9 and J is TRBJ2-5; the D is unclear. V was trimmed by 2 bases and J by 4 bases, leaving 5 bases between them. The germline V gene encodes CDR1 SEHNR and CDR2 FQNEAQ (reference sequence). The CDR3 loop spans 12 amino acids. The CDR3 spells CASSLIGETQYF. Here the CDR3 DNA reads TGTGCCAGCAGCTTAATCGGAGAGACCCAGTACTTC. The whole variable domain, remainder taken from reference TRBV7-9 and TRBJ2-5, is DTGVSQNPRHKITKRGQNVTFRCDPISEHNRLYWYRQTLGQGPEFLTYFQNEAQLEKSRLLSDRFSAERPKGSFSTLEIQRTEQGDSAMYLCASSLIGETQYFGPGTRLLVL.

The J gene is TRBJ2-3, the V gene TRBV27; the match to TRBD1 covers 10 bases. CDR3 length: 20 residues. The V segment lost 1 base and the J segment 1 base; nucleotides outside the gene matches: 14. Per germline, CDR1 MNHEY and CDR2 SMNVEV (reference sequence). The CDR3 here is CASSLFVRGRTGGGTDTQYF. The CDR3 DNA reads TGTGCCAGCAGTTTATTCGTGCGAGGCCGGACAGGGGGTGGCACAGATACGCAGTATTTT.

This clone was detected a few times. The genes are TRBV5-1 and TRBJ2-2; the D gene is possibly TRBD1 (6 bases). The V end lost 4 bases, the J end lost 1 base, and 11 bases lay between the germline ends. The V gene's germline CDR1 is SGHRS and CDR2 YFSETQ. This CDR3 region has 15 residues. The CDR3 DNA follows: TGCGCCAGCAGCCCGGGACACAGGAACACCGGGGAGCTGTTTTTT. It encodes CASSPGHRNTGELFF.

J is TRBJ1-2 and V is TRBV5-1; no definite D call. The CDR3 spans 14 residues. Per germline, CDR1 SGHRS and CDR2 YFSETQ. With 0 bases removed from V and 4 bases from J, the gap between germline ends came to 10 bases. For the CDR3, the DNA is TGCGCCAGCAGCTTGGAGCTACAGTCCTATGGCTACACCTTC. It translates to CASSLELQSYGYTF.

J is TRBJ1-2 and V is TRBV18; D might be TRBD1 (5 bases). The CDR3 covers 14 residues. V lost 3 bases to trimming and J lost 4 bases, with 12 bases between them. Per the germline V gene, CDR1 is KGHSH and CDR2 is LQKENI. DNA for the CDR3: TGTGCCAGCTCACCCAATGGGGGTGGCTATGGCTACACCTTC. This translates into CASSPNGGGYGYTF.

The rearrangement uses TRBV6-2 or TRBV6-3 and TRBJ1-1; 9 bases fit TRBD1. The CDR3 loop spans 14 amino acids. CDR1 MNHEY and CDR2 SVGEGT come from the germline V gene. The V gene end was trimmed by 5 bases and the J gene end by 5 bases; junction bases not matched to a gene: 6. CDR3 region: CASSPQGAGTEAFF. The CDR3 DNA is TGTGCCAGCAGTCCACAGGGGGCCGGGACTGAAGCTTTCTTT.

This sequence joins TRBV3-1 (or the pseudogene TRBV3-2) and TRBJ1-3; no definite D call. Trimming left V 1 base short and J 8 bases short, with 6 bases between. This CDR3 is built from 12 residues. The germline V gene has CDR1 LGHDT and CDR2 YNNKEL (reference sequence). The CDR3 sequence is CASSQASHTIYF. The CDR3 DNA sequence: TGTGCCAGCAGCCAAGCGAGCCACACCATATATTTT.

The chain employs TRBV6-5 and TRBJ2-1, with D perhaps matching TRBD1 (5 bases). Germline V CDR1 and CDR2: MNHEY, SVGAGI. This CDR3 contains 15 residues. Trimming took 2 bases from V and 6 from J, leaving 14 bases between them. The CDR3 sequence is CASSYEYLQGNEQFF. The CDR3 DNA follows: TGTGCCAGCAGTTACGAGTATCTCCAGGGCAATGAGCAGTTCTTC.

The gene calls are TRBV5-1 and TRBJ2-5; a possible D gene is TRBD1 (7 bases). This CDR3 is 13 amino acids long. Germline values: CDR1 SGHRS, CDR2 YFSETQ. V lost 4 bases and J lost 2, with 9 bases in between. The CDR3 loop reads CASSAGQQETQYF. DNA of the CDR3: TGCGCCAGCAGCGCGGGACAGCAAGAGACCCAGTACTTC.

V gene TRBV5-4 combines with J gene TRBJ1-2; perhaps TRBD1 as D (6 bases). The CDR3 loop spans 14 amino acids. The V and J ends lost 2 bases and 0 bases respectively, with 8 bases between them. Germline V gene data show CDR1 as SGHNT and CDR2 as YYREEE (reference sequence). CDR3 in DNA: TGTGCCAGCAGCTTAGGGGGGACTAACTATGGCTACACCTTC. Amino acid sequence: CASSLGGTNYGYTF.

The chain links TRBV11-1 to TRBJ1-2; the match to TRBD1 covers 7 bases. The CDR3 covers 15 residues. J gave up 2 bases and V 1 base, and 4 bases lay outside the gene matches. Germline loops: CDR1 SGHAT, CDR2 FQDESV (reference sequence). Written as DNA, the CDR3 is TGTGCCAGCAGCTTAGGACCGGGACAGAACTATGGCTACACCTTC. Amino acids: CASSLGPGQNYGYTF.

This rearrangement joins TRBV4-2 to TRBJ1-1; D may be TRBD1 (6 bases). Trimming pared 4 bases from V and 2 bases from J, leaving 17 bases between. Germline V gene lookup returns CDR1 LGHNA and CDR2 YNFKEQ. CDR3 length equals 16 residues. The CDR3: CASSLLAGGRNTEAFF. DNA for the CDR3: TGTGCCAGCAGCCTTCTCGCGGGGGGGCGAAACACTGAAGCTTTCTTT.

This clone has just one count. The V gene is TRBV4-1, the J gene TRBJ2-1; D gene ambiguous. The CDR3 consists of 15 residues. Germline V lookup: CDR1 MGHRA, CDR2 YSYEKL. The V and J ends lost 2 bases and 3 bases respectively, with 11 bases between them. The CDR3 nucleotides read TGCGCCAGCAGCCAATGGCCCGGCGGCTACAATGAGCAGTTCTTC. Translated, it gives CASSQWPGGYNEQFF.